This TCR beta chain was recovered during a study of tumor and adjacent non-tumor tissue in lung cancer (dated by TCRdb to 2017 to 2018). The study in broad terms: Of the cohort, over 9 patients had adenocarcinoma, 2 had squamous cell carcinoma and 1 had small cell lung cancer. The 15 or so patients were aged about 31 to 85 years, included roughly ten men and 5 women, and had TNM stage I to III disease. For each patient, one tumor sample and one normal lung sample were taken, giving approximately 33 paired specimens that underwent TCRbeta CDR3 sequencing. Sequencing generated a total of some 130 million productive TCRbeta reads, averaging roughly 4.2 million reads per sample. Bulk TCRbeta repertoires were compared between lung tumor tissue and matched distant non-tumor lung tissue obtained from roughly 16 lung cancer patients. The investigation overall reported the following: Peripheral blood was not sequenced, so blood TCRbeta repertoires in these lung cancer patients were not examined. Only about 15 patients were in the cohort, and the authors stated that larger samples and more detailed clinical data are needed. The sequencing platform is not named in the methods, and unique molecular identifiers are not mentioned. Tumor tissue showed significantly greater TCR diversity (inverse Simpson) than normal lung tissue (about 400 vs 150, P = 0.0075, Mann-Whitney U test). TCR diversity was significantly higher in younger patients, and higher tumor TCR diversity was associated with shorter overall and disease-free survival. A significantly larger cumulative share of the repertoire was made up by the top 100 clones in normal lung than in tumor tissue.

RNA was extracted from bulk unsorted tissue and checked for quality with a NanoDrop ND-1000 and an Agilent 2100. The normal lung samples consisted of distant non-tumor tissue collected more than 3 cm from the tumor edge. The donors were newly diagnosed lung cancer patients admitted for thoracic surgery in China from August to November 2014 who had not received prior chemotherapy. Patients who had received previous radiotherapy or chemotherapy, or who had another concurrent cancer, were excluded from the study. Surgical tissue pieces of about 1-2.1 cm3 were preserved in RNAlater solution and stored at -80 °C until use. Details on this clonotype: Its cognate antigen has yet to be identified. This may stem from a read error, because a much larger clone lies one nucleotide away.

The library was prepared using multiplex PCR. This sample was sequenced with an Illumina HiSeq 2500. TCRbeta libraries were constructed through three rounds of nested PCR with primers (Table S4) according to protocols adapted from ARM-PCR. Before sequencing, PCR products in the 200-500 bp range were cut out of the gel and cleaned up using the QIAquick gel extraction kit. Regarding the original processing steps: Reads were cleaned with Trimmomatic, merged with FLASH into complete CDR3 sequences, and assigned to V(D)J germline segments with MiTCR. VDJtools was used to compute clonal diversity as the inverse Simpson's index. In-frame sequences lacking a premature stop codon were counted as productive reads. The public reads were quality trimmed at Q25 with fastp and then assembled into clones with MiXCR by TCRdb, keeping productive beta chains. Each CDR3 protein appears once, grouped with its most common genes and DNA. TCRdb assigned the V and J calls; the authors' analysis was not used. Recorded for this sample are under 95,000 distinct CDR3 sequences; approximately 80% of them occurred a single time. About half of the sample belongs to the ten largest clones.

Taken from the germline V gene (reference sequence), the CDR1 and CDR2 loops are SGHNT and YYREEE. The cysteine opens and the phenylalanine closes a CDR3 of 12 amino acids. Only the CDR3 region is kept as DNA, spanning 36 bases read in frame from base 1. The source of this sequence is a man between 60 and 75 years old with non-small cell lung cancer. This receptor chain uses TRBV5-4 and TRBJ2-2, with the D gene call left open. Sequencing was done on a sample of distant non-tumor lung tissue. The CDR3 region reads CTSSSATGELFF. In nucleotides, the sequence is TGTACCAGCAGCTCGGCCACCGGGGAGCTGTTTTTT. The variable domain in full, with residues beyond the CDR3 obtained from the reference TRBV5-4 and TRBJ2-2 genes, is ETGVTQSPTHLIKTRGQQVTLRCSSQSGHNTVSWYQQALGQGPQFIFQYYREEENGRGNFPPRFSGLQFPNYSSELNVNALELDDSALYLCTSSSATGELFFGEGSRLTVL.